The sample holds one count of the clone carrying this T cell receptor beta chain. Its antigen is currently unknown. Sequencing used immunoSEQ multiplex PCR; TCRdb keeps in-frame clones, though not all of them. In the table there are fewer than 300,000 clones, roughly 86% of which are singletons. This specimen comes from a study of Ad26.COV2.S vaccination and SARS-CoV-2 variants. Overall study context: Enrolled in COV1001, the donor was in the Ad26.COV2.S trial arm, which received the vaccine. In the study, Ad26.COV2.S was injected intramuscularly once, or twice 56 days apart. Study-wide results and limits: Recipients of vaccine and of placebo showed similar breadth of their non-spike TCR repertoires.

The treatment denotes: over 15 received Ad26.COV2.S at low or high dose, single or two shots; several received placebo; per-sample allocation not given. The study sampled participants on day 63 after the first vaccine or placebo injection. The CDR3 is 14 residues long. Germline CDR1 MNHEY, CDR2 SVGEGT. Unmatched junction bases numbered 8, after V lost 6 bases and J lost 7 bases. This sequence originates from a person aged 18 to 65 who received the Ad26.COV2.S COVID-19 vaccine or a placebo. Sample: peripheral blood, taken in a trial of Ad26.COV2.S vaccine versus placebo. This sequence joins TRBV6-2 or TRBV6-3 and TRBJ1-4, with 7 bases lining up with TRBD1. CDR3 amino acids: CASSVTGRGEKLFF. The CDR3 DNA follows: TGTGCCAGCAGCGTGACAGGGAGAGGTGAAAAACTGTTTTTT.